The next 32 T cell receptor beta chains were all read from a single sample in a study of cytomegalovirus exposure and HLA in healthy donors. Data came from immunoSEQ multiplex PCR; TCRdb stores just in-frame clones and leaves some out. The repertoire includes about 160,000 clones, 85% of them detected once, and about 2.1% sits in the top ten. Material for sequencing was PBMCs. These receptors came from a young man in good health and CMV-seropositive.

V gene TRBV7-8 combines with J gene TRBJ2-7; the match to TRBD2 covers 7 bases. The CDR3 has 16 amino acids. Germline V lookup: CDR1 SGHVS, CDR2 FQNEAQ. With V trimmed by 1 base and J by 9 bases, 15 bases remained unmatched. The CDR3 protein is CASSLGGRGDNPRQYF. CDR3 in DNA: TGTGCCAGCAGCTTAGGAGGGAGGGGCGATAACCCAAGGCAGTACTTC.

This CDR3 is CASSAAWNEQYF. The DNA of the CDR3 is TGTGCCAGTAGTGCGGCCTGGAACGAGCAGTACTTC. This rearrangement joins TRBV19 to TRBJ2-7; D uncertain. Germline loops: CDR1 LNHDA, CDR2 SQIVND (reference sequence). Trimming removed 5 bases at V and 5 bases at J, with 10 bases between. The CDR3 is made up of 12 amino acids. Full variable domain (missing parts from reference TRBV19 and TRBJ2-7): DGGITQSPKYLFRKEGQNVTLSCEQNLNHDAMYWYRQDPGQGLRLIYYSQIVNDFQKGDIAEGYSVSREKKESFPLTVTSAQKNPTAFYLCASSAAWNEQYFGPGTRLTVT.

V usage is TRBV9 and J usage is TRBJ2-7; 9 bases fit TRBD1. The J segment lost 3 bases and the V segment lost 0 bases, leaving 4 bases of the junction unmatched. The germline gives CDR1 SGDLS, CDR2 YYNGEE. The CDR3 sequence is 15 residues long. The CDR3 loop is CASSVEGTGLYEQYF. CDR3 in DNA: TGTGCCAGCAGCGTAGAGGGGACAGGGCTCTACGAGCAGTACTTC.

The V gene is TRBV7-9, the J gene TRBJ2-2; possibly TRBD2 for D (6 bases). Germline CDR1 reads SEHNR; CDR2 reads FQNEAQ (reference sequence). CDR3 length equals 14 residues. Trimming stripped 1 base from V and 6 bases from J, with 9 bases between. The CDR3 nucleotides read TGTGCCAGCAGCTTAGAGACTAGTCCCGGGGAGCTGTTTTTT. Translated, it gives CASSLETSPGELFF.

The rearrangement joins TRBV23-1 to TRBJ2-7; TRBD1 aligns across 7 bases. TRBV23-1 is an ORF for which the function is uncertain. The CDR3 contains 15 residues. Losses at the gene ends were 7 bases for V and 3 bases for J; bases not matched to a gene: 12. The CDR3 protein is CASMSPRQGFYEQYF. CDR3 coding DNA: TGCGCCAGCATGTCCCCCCGACAGGGCTTCTACGAGCAGTACTTC.

The chain couples TRBV19 to TRBJ2-1; 9 nucleotides align to TRBD2. CDR3 size: 16 residues. J was trimmed by 10 bases and V by 1 base; bases with no gene match: 11. Germline-derived CDR1 and CDR2 are LNHDA and SQIVND (reference sequence). The CDR3 region is CASSIVGAGGLGEQFF. CDR3 nucleotide sequence: TGTGCCAGTAGTATAGTGGGAGCGGGGGGCCTGGGGGAGCAGTTCTTC.

The V call is TRBV5-1, the J call TRBJ2-3; D possibly corresponds to TRBD2 (5 bases). In germline, CDR1 is SGHRS, CDR2 YFSETQ. The CDR3 runs 16 residues. Trimming stripped 3 bases from V and 0 bases from J, with 14 bases between. CDR3 bases: TGCGCCAGCAGCTCCCTTGGCGGGTCTAGCACAGATACGCAGTATTTT. Protein product: CASSSLGGSSTDTQYF.

The chain uses TRBV27 and TRBJ2-7, with 7 bases identical to TRBD1. The trim removed 7 bases at V and 2 bases at J, leaving 5 bases unmatched. The CDR3 consists of 13 residues. The germline V gene has CDR1 MNHEY and CDR2 SMNVEV (reference sequence). CDR3 region: CASIGTVTYEQYF. DNA for the CDR3: TGTGCCAGCATCGGGACAGTCACCTACGAGCAGTACTTC.

This chain joins TRBV18 and TRBJ1-5; 8 bases are shared with TRBD1. Germline lookup yields CDR1 KGHSH and CDR2 LQKENI. There are 15 residues in the CDR3. The junction had 3 bases not matched to a gene; V was cut back by 3 bases and J by 2 bases. In DNA form, the CDR3 reads TGTGCCAGCTCACCGACAGGGGCCGGCAATCAGCCCCAGCATTTT. Its protein product is CASSPTGAGNQPQHF. Full variable domain (rest looked up from reference TRBV18 and TRBJ1-5): NAGVMQNPRHLVRRRGQEARLRCSPMKGHSHVYWYRQLPEEGLKFMVYLQKENIIDESGMPKERFSAEFPKEGPSILRIQQVVRGDSAAYFCASSPTGAGNQPQHFGDGTRLSIL.

The sample holds one count of this clone. The genes are TRBV7-8 and TRBJ1-2; the D gene is possibly TRBD1 (5 bases). Per germline, CDR1 SGHVS and CDR2 FQNEAQ. The CDR3 loop spans 16 amino acids. Trimming removed 5 bases from V and 4 bases from J, with 20 bases in between. As DNA, the CDR3 is TGTGCCAGCAGCCGCCCGAATGGGGGAGGGTTCTATGGCTACACCTTC. Amino acids: CASSRPNGGGFYGYTF.

The chain links TRBV6-5 to TRBJ2-7; D possibly corresponds to TRBD2 (5 bases). The germline gives CDR1 MNHEY, CDR2 SVGAGI. CDR3 size: 13 residues. V was clipped by 2 bases and J by 5 bases, with 10 bases between them. The CDR3 DNA reads TGTGCCAGCAGTTACCGCGGGTTCCACGAGCAGTACTTC. Translation: CASSYRGFHEQYF.

Comment on this clone: The sample has other DNA sequences that encode this CDR3 too. The V call is TRBV7-2, the J call TRBJ1-5; D ambiguous. Deletions cut 1 base from V and 0 bases from J, with 7 bases between. This CDR3 comprises 15 residues. Germline-derived CDR1 and CDR2 are SGHTA and FQGNSA. This CDR3 reads CASSLGRYSNQPQHF. The DNA of the CDR3 is TGTGCCAGCAGCTTAGGCAGGTATAGCAATCAGCCCCAGCATTTT.

This chain links TRBV7-9 with TRBJ1-2, with D tentatively TRBD1 (5 bases). Germline V gene lookup returns CDR1 SEHNR and CDR2 FQNEAQ (reference sequence). The CDR3 covers 14 residues. Deletions cut 2 bases from V and 2 bases from J, with 9 bases between. The CDR3 nucleotides are TGTGCCAGCAGCTTATTGGACACAAACTATGGCTACACCTTC. Translation: CASSLLDTNYGYTF.

This clone was detected once. As DNA, the CDR3 is TGTGCCAGCAGCGTAAGCGGCCAAGAGACCCAGTACTTC. Translated: CASSVSGQETQYF. This chain uses TRBV9 with TRBJ2-5, with D perhaps matching TRBD2 (5 bases). CDR3 length: 13 residues. The germline V gene encodes CDR1 SGDLS and CDR2 YYNGEE. With 1 base removed from V and 1 base from J, the gap between germline ends came to 5 bases.

The chain has TRBV5-8 and TRBJ1-2, with 12 bases identical to TRBD1. This CDR3 contains 17 residues. Germline loops: CDR1 SGHTS, CDR2 YDEGEE. Trimming removed 2 bases from V and 3 bases from J; junction bases left unmatched: 8. The CDR3 loop is CASSLTGTGGGYYGYTF. CDR3 nucleotides: TGTGCCAGCAGCTTAACCGGGACAGGGGGCGGTTACTATGGCTACACCTTC.

The chain recombines TRBV19 with TRBJ2-7; D is perhaps TRBD2 (5 bases). The germline V gene has CDR1 LNHDA and CDR2 SQIVND (reference sequence). Trimming cost V 5 bases and J 0 bases, with 8 bases left between them. The CDR3 sequence is 13 residues long. The CDR3 DNA sequence: TGTGCCAGTAGTTGGACTGTCTCCTACGAGCAGTACTTC. Its protein product is CASSWTVSYEQYF.

This clone was seen only a few times. The rearrangement joins TRBV6-1 to TRBJ2-7, with D hard to call. The CDR3 spans 13 residues. With 4 bases removed from V and 2 bases from J, the gap between germline ends came to 9 bases. CDR1 and CDR2 from the germline V gene are MNHNS and SASEGT. CDR3 sequence (DNA): TGTGCCAGCAGTGTGTTAAGCGCCTACGAGCAGTACTTC. It is translated as CASSVLSAYEQYF.

J is TRBJ2-5 and V is TRBV9; tentatively, D is TRBD2 (5 bases). With 5 bases removed from V and 1 base from J, the gap between germline ends came to 18 bases. CDR3 size: 16 residues. Germline lookup yields CDR1 SGDLS and CDR2 YYNGEE. CDR3 amino acids: CASSLLEGEGQETQYF. In DNA form, the CDR3 reads TGTGCCAGCAGTCTCTTAGAAGGAGAGGGCCAAGAGACCCAGTACTTC.

V and J are TRBV7-2 and TRBJ1-1; TRBD1 matches at 7 bases. The CDR3 runs 14 residues. V shed 5 bases, J shed 2 bases, and the junction held 5 bases outside the gene matches. CDR1 is SGHTA, CDR2 FQGNSA, per germline. CDR3 nucleotides: TGTGCCAGCAGCCCGGGACAGCTTAACACTGAAGCTTTCTTT. Its translation: CASSPGQLNTEAFF.

V gene TRBV6-1 combines with J gene TRBJ1-2; D uncertain. V was shortened by 5 bases and J by 4 bases, with 14 bases between the two germline ends. The CDR3 is 14 amino acids. Germline V CDR1 and CDR2: MNHNS, SASEGT. CDR3 DNA: TGTGCCAGCAGTTATTATCGACACCCCTATGGCTACACCTTC. Protein: CASSYYRHPYGYTF.

The chain carries TRBV7-8 and TRBJ2-7; TRBD1 matches 10 bases. CDR3 length: 14 residues. CDR1 and CDR2 (germline): SGHVS, FQNEAQ. The junction had 3 bases not matched to a gene; V was cut back by 3 bases and J by 4 bases. The CDR3 sequence is CASSLGQGLYEQYF. DNA for the CDR3: TGTGCCAGCAGCTTGGGACAGGGGTTATACGAGCAGTACTTC.

V and J are TRBV7-6 and TRBJ1-3, with D perhaps matching TRBD1 (6 bases). Germline values: CDR1 SGHVS, CDR2 FNYEAQ. The ends were cut back, 5 bases at V and 5 bases at J, with 10 bases in the middle. CDR3 size: 13 residues. The CDR3 sequence is CASSPGTRNTIYF. The CDR3 bases are TGTGCCAGCAGCCCCGGGACACGAAACACCATATATTTT.

The CDR3 sequence is CASSLLSGGANEQYF. The CDR3 nucleotides read TGTGCCAGCAGCCTCCTGAGCGGGGGGGCAAACGAGCAGTACTTC. The chain combines TRBV11-2 with TRBJ2-7; 10 bases map to TRBD2. With V trimmed by 5 bases and J by 5 bases, 9 bases remained unmatched. This CDR3 contains 15 residues. The germline gives CDR1 SGHAT, CDR2 FQNNGV.

This clone was recorded only once. The chain employs TRBV19 and TRBJ2-1, with TRBD2 matching over 8 bases. There are 16 residues in the CDR3. Germline CDR1 reads LNHDA; CDR2 reads SQIVND (reference sequence). J gave up 9 bases and V 1 base, and 11 bases lay outside the gene matches. In DNA form, the CDR3 reads TGTGCCAGTAGTATAGTCTCGGGACTAGGATTTGGTGAGCAGTTCTTC. This gives the protein CASSIVSGLGFGEQFF.

DNA for the CDR3: TGTGCCAGCAGCGCCGGGGATTCAAATGAAAAACTGTTTTTT. Amino acid sequence: CASSAGDSNEKLFF. The genes are TRBV9 and TRBJ1-4, with D uncertain. The V gene lost 3 bases and the J gene lost 5 bases, with 11 bases spanning the gap. This CDR3 region has 14 residues. CDR1 is SGDLS, CDR2 YYNGEE, per germline.

The chain is built from TRBV5-8 and TRBJ2-5, with D perhaps matching TRBD2 (5 bases). V was trimmed by 3 bases and J by 4 bases, leaving 10 bases between them. Germline-derived CDR1 and CDR2 are SGHTS and YDEGEE. The CDR3 sequence is 13 residues long. The CDR3 loop reads CASSSRLLETQYF. CDR3 DNA sequence: TGTGCCAGCAGCTCCCGACTACTAGAGACCCAGTACTTC. Variable domain in full (rest from reference TRBV5-8 and TRBJ2-5): EAGVTQSPTHLIKTRGQQATLRCSPISGHTSVYWYQQALGLGLQFLLWYDEGEERNRGNFPPRFSGRQFPNYSSELNVNALELEDSALYLCASSSRLLETQYFGPGTRLLVL.

The V gene is TRBV29-1, the J gene TRBJ2-3; the D gene is possibly TRBD1 (5 bases). The CDR3 has 13 amino acids. With 5 bases removed from V and 3 bases from J, the gap between germline ends came to 12 bases. Per germline, CDR1 SQVTM and CDR2 ANQGSEA. CDR3 residues: CSVLGPGTDTQYF. CDR3 in DNA: TGCAGCGTTCTTGGGCCAGGGACAGATACGCAGTATTTT.

This sequence joins TRBV19 and TRBJ2-2; 12 bases are a match to TRBD2. This CDR3 is 16 amino acids long. Germline lookup yields CDR1 LNHDA and CDR2 SQIVND (reference sequence). V trimming: 3 bases; J trimming: 6 bases; junction bases outside the gene matches: 5. Here the CDR3 DNA reads TGTGCCAGTAGTATGGCTAGCGGGGGGGCATCCGGGGAGCTGTTTTTT. Protein sequence: CASSMASGGASGELFF. The entire variable domain, with the rest obtained from reference TRBV19 and TRBJ2-2, is as follows: DGGITQSPKYLFRKEGQNVTLSCEQNLNHDAMYWYRQDPGQGLRLIYYSQIVNDFQKGDIAEGYSVSREKKESFPLTVTSAQKNPTAFYLCASSMASGGASGELFFGEGSRLTVL.

This sequence joins TRBV7-2 and TRBJ2-3; 7 nucleotides align to TRBD2. CDR1 is SGHTA, CDR2 FQGNSA, per germline. CDR3 length: 16 amino acids. The ends lost 1 base at V and 4 bases at J; junction bases unmatched: 8. CDR3 amino acids: CASSLGAGRFSDTQYF. CDR3 nucleotide sequence: TGTGCCAGCAGCTTAGGCGCCGGGAGGTTTTCAGATACGCAGTATTTT. The full variable domain, with the rest looked up from reference TRBV7-2 and TRBJ2-3, is GAGVSQSPSNKVTEKGKDVELRCDPISGHTALYWYRQSLGQGLEFLIYFQGNSAPDKSGLPSDRFSAERTGGSVSTLTIQRTQQEDSAVYLCASSLGAGRFSDTQYFGPGTRLTVL.

J is TRBJ1-1 and V is TRBV4-1, with D possibly being TRBD1 (6 bases). This CDR3 spans 15 amino acids. The V gene's germline CDR1 is MGHRA and CDR2 YSYEKL. Trimming stripped 0 bases from V and 1 base from J, with 9 bases between. The CDR3 DNA reads as TGCGCCAGCAGCCAAGAAACGACAGGGAACACTGAAGCTTTCTTT. This codes for CASSQETTGNTEAFF.

This clone was seen once. The rearrangement joins TRBV2 to TRBJ2-5, with D uncertain. V was pared by 3 bases and J by 5 bases, with 7 bases between. The CDR3 runs to 12 residues. Germline CDR1 reads SNHLY; CDR2 reads FYNNEI. The CDR3, as DNA: TGTGCCAGCAGTGACAGGTCGGAGACCCAGTACTTC. Protein sequence: CASSDRSETQYF. Looking up the rest from reference TRBV2 and TRBJ2-5 gives the full variable domain: EPEVTQTPSHQVTQMGQEVILRCVPISNHLYFYWYRQILGQKVEFLVSFYNNEISEKSEIFDDQFSVERPDGSNFTLKIRSTKLEDSAMYFCASSDRSETQYFGPGTRLLVL.

The chain is built from TRBV6-5 and TRBJ1-1, with D uncertain. The germline CDR1 and CDR2 sequences are MNHEY and SVGAGI. The CDR3 has 15 residues. The germline V and J ends were trimmed by 10 bases and 6 bases, with 24 bases remaining between them. The CDR3 loop is CATAPLTQAGSEAFF. As DNA, the CDR3 is TGTGCCACCGCACCACTAACGCAGGCGGGGTCTGAAGCTTTCTTT.